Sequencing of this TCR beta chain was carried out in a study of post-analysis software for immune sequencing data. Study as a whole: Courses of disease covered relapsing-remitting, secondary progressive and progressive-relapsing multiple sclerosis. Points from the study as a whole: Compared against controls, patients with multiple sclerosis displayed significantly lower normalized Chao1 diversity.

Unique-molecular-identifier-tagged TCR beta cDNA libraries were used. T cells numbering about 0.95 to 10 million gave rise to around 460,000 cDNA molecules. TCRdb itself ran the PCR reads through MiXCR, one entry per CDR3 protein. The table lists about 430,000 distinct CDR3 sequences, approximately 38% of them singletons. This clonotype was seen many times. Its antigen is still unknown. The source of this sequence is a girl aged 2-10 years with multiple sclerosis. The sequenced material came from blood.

CDR3 bases: TGTGCCAGCAGCTTTCGGGGCGGGGCCACAGATACGCAGTATTTT. It codes for CASSFRGGATDTQYF. The chain joins TRBV7-3 to TRBJ2-3; D is perhaps TRBD2 (6 bases). The CDR3 runs to 15 residues. Germline V lookup: CDR1 SGHTA, CDR2 FQGTGA. V gave up 3 bases and J gave up 2 bases, with 12 bases separating them.